The present T cell receptor (beta chain) was sequenced within a study of T cells in Graves' hyperthyroidism and ophthalmopathy. Amplification targeted TCR beta CDR3 regions from RNA transcripts. Carried out on the TCR CDR3, a first-round RT-PCR used the HTBI primer set. A single record per CDR3 protein comes from TCRdb applying MiXCR to the multiplex PCR reads. The table records approximately 100,000 distinct CDR3 sequences, 35% to 45% of them present only once. This clonotype was observed many times. CDR1 is SGHDT and CDR2 is YYEEEE in the germline V gene. The germline V and J ends were trimmed by 5 bases and 3 bases, with 17 bases remaining between them. This CDR3 is 15 amino acids long.

The chain joins TRBV5-6 to TRBJ1-2, with D tentatively TRBD1 (5 bases). This TCR was recovered from a woman aged 25 to 45 with Graves' hyperthyroidism. Sequencing was carried out using peripheral blood or thyroid tissue (not recorded which). The CDR3, as DNA: TGTGCCAGCAGAACTTCAGGGAGAGAATACTATGGCTACACCTTC. Its translation: CASRTSGREYYGYTF.